Listed here are 14 T cell receptor beta chains from one sample, sequenced in a study of blood T cell repertoires in COVID-19. Using immunoSEQ multiplex PCR, the repertoire was profiled, and TCRdb retains in-frame clones only, with some absent. The sample gives over 300,000 clones, around 88% of which show up once; 1.6% is in the top ten. The sample taken for sequencing was peripheral blood. The source is a woman aged 45-65 years with acute or convalescent COVID-19.

This clone has only one observation. The chain combines TRBV6-4 with TRBJ2-1, with a possible D match to TRBD2 (5 bases). Germline values: CDR1 MRHNA, CDR2 SNTAGT. V gave up 3 bases and J gave up 5 bases, with 14 bases separating them. The CDR3 length is 15 residues. CDR3 region: CASSERGNGNNEQFF. The CDR3 nucleotides read TGTGCCAGCAGTGAAAGAGGAAACGGGAACAATGAGCAGTTCTTC.

Concerning this clone itself: Its ends do not fully match the called genes, so a read error is possible. V gene TRBV6-5 combines with J gene TRBJ1-6, with TRBD1 as a possible D gene (5 bases). The CDR3 is 12 residues long. Germline V CDR1 and CDR2: MNHEY, SVGAGI. The CDR3: CASRQTRDSPNF. CDR3 in DNA: TGTGCCAGCAGACAAACCCGGGACTCACCTAACTTT.

Concerning this clone: At the DNA level, this CDR3 is encoded by other sequences in the same sample as well. DNA of the CDR3: TGTGCCAGCAGTTTCGACAGGGGCAACACTGAAGCTTTCTTT. This codes for CASSFDRGNTEAFF. This chain uses TRBV11-2 with TRBJ1-1; 8 bases are shared with TRBD1. Germline assignment: CDR1 SGHAT and CDR2 FQNNGV. V shed 6 bases and J 2 bases; nucleotides not matched to a gene: 5. The CDR3 length is 14 residues.

V usage is TRBV24-1 and J usage is TRBJ1-5; 8 bases are shared with TRBD1. Germline CDR1 reads KGHDR; CDR2 reads SFDVKD. Losses at the gene ends were 10 bases for V and 1 base for J; bases not matched to a gene: 5. The CDR3 has 14 amino acids. CDR3 loop: CATGTGPSNQPQHF. The DNA for the CDR3 is TGTGCCACTGGGACAGGTCCCAGCAATCAGCCCCAGCATTTT.

The chain uses TRBV28 and TRBJ2-7; 9 bases are shared with TRBD1. CDR1 is MDHEN and CDR2 is SYDVKM in the germline V gene. V shed 3 bases, J shed 6 bases, and the junction held 15 bases outside the gene matches. The CDR3 is 17 amino acids. CDR3 region: CASSFDRPGQGYIEQYF. CDR3 sequence (DNA): TGTGCCAGCAGTTTTGATCGGCCGGGACAGGGATACATCGAGCAGTACTTC.

This chain joins TRBV6-5 and TRBJ1-2, with 7 bases that match TRBD1. The germline V gene encodes CDR1 MNHEY and CDR2 SVGAGI. This CDR3 has 14 residues. V was pared by 5 bases and J by 4 bases, with 7 bases of the junction left unmatched. The CDR3 region is CASSPRQGGYGYTF. As DNA, the CDR3 is TGTGCCAGCAGTCCTAGACAGGGCGGCTATGGCTACACCTTC.

This chain uses TRBV24-1 with TRBJ2-1; 9 nucleotides line up with TRBD2. V lost 10 bases to trimming and J lost 4 bases; unmatched junction nucleotides: 10. The CDR3 extends over 15 amino acids. The germline CDR1 and CDR2 sequences are KGHDR and SFDVKD. The CDR3 nucleotides read TGTGCCACGAGCGTGGGTAGCGGGGGATACAATGAGCAGTTCTTC. This gives the protein CATSVGSGGYNEQFF.

J is TRBJ2-7 and V is TRBV5-1; TRBD2 matches 14 bases. Unmatched junction bases numbered 5, after V lost 3 bases and J lost 6 bases. The CDR3 sequence is 15 residues long. Germline CDR1 reads SGHRS; CDR2 reads YFSETQ. Here the CDR3 reads CASSSMGLAGAEQYF. CDR3 in DNA: TGCGCCAGCAGCTCAATGGGACTAGCGGGAGCCGAGCAGTACTTC.

This clone was detected only once. The CDR3 DNA reads TGTGCCAGCAGTTCAAATACTCAGGGGCGGGAGACCCAGTACTTC. Translation gives CASSSNTQGRETQYF. The V call is TRBV27, the J call TRBJ2-5; D is perhaps TRBD1 (6 bases). This CDR3 spans 15 amino acids. The germline V gene has CDR1 MNHEY and CDR2 SMNVEV (reference sequence). The V end lost 4 bases, the J end lost 5 bases, and 17 bases lay between the germline ends.

This chain links TRBV24-1 with TRBJ2-5, with TRBD2 matching 8 bases. The CDR3 consists of 14 residues. CDR1 and CDR2 from the germline V gene are KGHDR and SFDVKD. Germline trimming cut 2 bases from V and 4 bases from J; bases unmatched to any gene: 2. The CDR3 loop is CATSDSLAGETQYF. CDR3 coding DNA: TGTGCCACCAGTGATTCCCTAGCGGGAGAGACCCAGTACTTC.

V is TRBV9 and J is TRBJ2-7; TRBD2 matches 13 bases. This CDR3 is built from 16 residues. V shed 0 bases and J 3 bases; nucleotides not matched to a gene: 3. Looked up from germline, CDR1 is SGDLS and CDR2 is YYNGEE. The CDR3 nucleotides read TGTGCCAGCAGCGTAGCTGGGACTAGCGGGGACTACGAGCAGTACTTC. Protein sequence: CASSVAGTSGDYEQYF.

CDR3 in DNA: TGTGCCTGGTCTCGGGACAGCTACAATGAGCAGTTCTTC. It specifies CAWSRDSYNEQFF. The V call is TRBV30, the J call TRBJ2-1; TRBD1 aligns across 7 bases. J gave up 3 bases and V 5 bases, and 4 bases lay outside the gene matches. CDR3 size: 13 residues. In germline, CDR1 is GTSNPN, CDR2 SVGIG (reference sequence).

The rearrangement uses TRBV6-5 and TRBJ1-6; TRBD1 matches at 7 bases. Trimming at V came to 2 bases and at J to 3 bases, leaving 4 bases not matched to a gene. CDR1 is MNHEY and CDR2 is SVGAGI in the germline V gene. The CDR3 runs 16 residues. CDR3 nucleotides: TGTGCCAGCAGTTACCGACAGGGTTTCTATAATTCACCCCTCCACTTT. This sequence encodes CASSYRQGFYNSPLHF.

The chain links TRBV2 to TRBJ2-5; D is unresolved. V lost 7 bases, J lost 4 bases, and 13 bases lay in between. CDR1 is SNHLY and CDR2 is FYNNEI in the germline V gene. The CDR3 runs 13 residues. Here the CDR3 reads CASKSNLGETQYF. The DNA of the CDR3 is TGTGCCAGCAAGAGTAACCTCGGAGAGACCCAGTACTTC. Complete variable domain (other parts from reference TRBV2 and TRBJ2-5): EPEVTQTPSHQVTQMGQEVILRCVPISNHLYFYWYRQILGQKVEFLVSFYNNEISEKSEIFDDQFSVERPDGSNFTLKIRSTKLEDSAMYFCASKSNLGETQYFGPGTRLLVL.